This T cell receptor (beta chain) was found in a study of shared clonotypes between healthy human individuals. The data were produced by immunoSEQ multiplex PCR, yet TCRdb's version contains in-frame clones alone and is incomplete. The data show 630,000 or so clones, roughly 98% seen once. CD45RO negativity and positive selection for CCR7 defined naive CD8 cells, a population that excluded terminally differentiated effector memory CD45RA+ cells. This clone showed up just once. Sequencing was done on a sample of naive CD8+ T cells sorted from blood. The origin of this receptor is a man younger than 45 in good health.

As DNA, the CDR3 is TGTGCCAGCAGCCACACAGATACGCAGTATTTT. Its protein is CASSHTDTQYF. The V gene is TRBV9, the J gene TRBJ2-3; D is ambiguous. This CDR3 has 11 amino acids. Trimming pared 4 bases from V and 2 bases from J, leaving 2 bases between. The germline CDR1 and CDR2 sequences are SGDLS and YYNGEE.